This T cell receptor (beta chain) stems from a study of OX40 agonist ivuxolimab in advanced cancers. Assay used: immunoSEQ multiplex PCR; TCRdb lists only in-frame clones, some missing. The table has roughly 70,000 clones, approximately 89% seen once. This clone was recorded only once. The germline CDR1 and CDR2 sequences are KGHSH and LQKENI. This CDR3 has 13 amino acids. V was pared by 5 bases and J by 9 bases, with 14 bases between. Systemic immunosuppression or autoimmune disease history was grounds to exclude patients. The starting material was CD4+ or CD8+ T cells sorted from blood, obtained in a trial of the OX40 agonist ivuxolimab. This chain links TRBV18 with TRBJ1-5; a weak D match, TRBD1 (6 bases). The TCR was taken from an adult with an advanced solid tumor such as melanoma, head and neck, liver or kidney cancer. CDR3 sequence: CASSKQGLAPQHF. CDR3 nucleotide sequence: TGTGCCAGCTCAAAACAGGGTCTCGCGCCCCAGCATTTT.